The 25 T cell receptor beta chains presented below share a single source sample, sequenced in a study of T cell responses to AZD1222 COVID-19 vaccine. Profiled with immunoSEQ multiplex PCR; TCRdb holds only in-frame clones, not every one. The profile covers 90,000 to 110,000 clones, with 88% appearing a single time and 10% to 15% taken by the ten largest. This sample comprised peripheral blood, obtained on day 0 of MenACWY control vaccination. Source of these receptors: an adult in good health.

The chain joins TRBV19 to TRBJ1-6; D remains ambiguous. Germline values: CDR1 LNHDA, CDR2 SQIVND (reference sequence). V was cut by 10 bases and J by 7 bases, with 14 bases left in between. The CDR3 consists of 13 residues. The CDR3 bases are TGTGCCACCGGAGTGGGCTTGAATTCACCCCTCCACTTT. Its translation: CATGVGLNSPLHF. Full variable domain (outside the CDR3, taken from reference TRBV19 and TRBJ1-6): DGGITQSPKYLFRKEGQNVTLSCEQNLNHDAMYWYRQDPGQGLRLIYYSQIVNDFQKGDIAEGYSVSREKKESFPLTVTSAQKNPTAFYLCATGVGLNSPLHFGNGTRLTVT.

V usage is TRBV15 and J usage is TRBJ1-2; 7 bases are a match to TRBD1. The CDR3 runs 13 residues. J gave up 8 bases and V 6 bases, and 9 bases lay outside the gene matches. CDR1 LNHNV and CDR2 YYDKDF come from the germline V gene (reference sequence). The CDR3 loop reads CATRGTENAGYTF. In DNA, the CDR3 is TGTGCCACCAGAGGGACAGAAAACGCGGGCTACACCTTC. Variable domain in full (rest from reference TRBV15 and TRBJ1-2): DAMVIQNPRYQVTQFGKPVTLSCSQTLNHNVMYWYQQKSSQAPKLLFHYYDKDFNNEADTPDNFQSRRPNTSFCFLDIRSPGLGDTAMYLCATRGTENAGYTFGSGTRLTVV.

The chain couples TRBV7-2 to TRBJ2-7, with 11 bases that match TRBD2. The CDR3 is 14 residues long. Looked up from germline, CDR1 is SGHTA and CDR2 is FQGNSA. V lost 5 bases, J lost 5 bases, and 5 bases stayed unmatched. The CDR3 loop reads CASSRSGGVNEQYF. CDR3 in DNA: TGTGCCAGCAGCCGTAGCGGGGGGGTGAACGAGCAGTACTTC.

Here the CDR3 reads CASSLYGDAANTQYF. The DNA for the CDR3 is TGCGCCAGCAGCTTGTACGGCGACGCCGCCAATACGCAGTATTTT. This rearrangement joins TRBV5-1 to TRBJ2-3; D uncertain. Per germline, CDR1 SGHRS and CDR2 YFSETQ. Trimming shortened V by 1 base and J by 7 bases, and 16 bases separated the two germline ends. The CDR3 is made up of 15 amino acids. Based on the CDR3 plus reference TRBV5-1 and TRBJ2-3, the full variable domain is KAGVTQTPRYLIKTRGQQVTLSCSPISGHRSVSWYQQTPGQGLQFLFEYFSETQRNKGNFPGRFSGRQFSNSRSEMNVSTLELGDSALYLCASSLYGDAANTQYFGPGTRLTVL.

CDR3 nucleotide sequence: TGTGCCAGCAGTTTATGGCTGGGTGGCTACACCTTC. Amino acid sequence: CASSLWLGGYTF. V gene TRBV28 combines with J gene TRBJ1-2; D uncertain. The CDR3 sequence is 12 residues long. Germline CDR1 MDHEN, CDR2 SYDVKM. The ends were cut back, 0 bases at V and 7 bases at J, with 6 bases in the middle.

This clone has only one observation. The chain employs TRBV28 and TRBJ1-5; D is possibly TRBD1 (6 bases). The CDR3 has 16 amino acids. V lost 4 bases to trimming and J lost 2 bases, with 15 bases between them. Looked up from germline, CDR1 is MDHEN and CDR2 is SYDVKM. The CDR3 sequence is CASSSWGRGGNQPQHF. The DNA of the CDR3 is TGTGCCAGCAGTTCTTGGGGGCGCGGAGGCAATCAGCCCCAGCATTTT.

The CDR3 bases are TGTGCCAGCAGCTTAGGGCCGCAAACGGAAGCTTTCTTT. Its translation: CASSLGPQTEAFF. The chain uses TRBV7-6 and TRBJ1-1, with unresolved D. From germline, CDR1 is SGHVS and CDR2 FNYEAQ. CDR3 length: 13 amino acids. V was cut by 1 base and J by 8 bases, with 11 bases left in between.

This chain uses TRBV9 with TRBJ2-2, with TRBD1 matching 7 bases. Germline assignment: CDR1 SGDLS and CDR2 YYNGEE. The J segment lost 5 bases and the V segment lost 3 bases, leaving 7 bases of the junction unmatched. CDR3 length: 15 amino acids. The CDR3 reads CASSAPQGYTGELFF. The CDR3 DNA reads TGTGCCAGCAGCGCACCACAGGGGTATACCGGGGAGCTGTTTTTT.

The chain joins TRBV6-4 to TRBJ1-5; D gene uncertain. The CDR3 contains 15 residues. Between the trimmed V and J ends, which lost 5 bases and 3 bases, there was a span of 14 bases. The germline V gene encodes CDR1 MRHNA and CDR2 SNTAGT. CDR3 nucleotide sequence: TGTGCCAGCAGTCGGCCAGATTACCACAATCAGCCCCAGCATTTT. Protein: CASSRPDYHNQPQHF.

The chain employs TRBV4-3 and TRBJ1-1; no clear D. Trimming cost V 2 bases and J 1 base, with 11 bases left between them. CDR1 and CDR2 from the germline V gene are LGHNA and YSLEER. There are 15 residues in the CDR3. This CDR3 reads CASSQSRMRNTEAFF. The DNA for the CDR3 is TGCGCCAGCAGCCAATCAAGGATGCGGAACACTGAAGCTTTCTTT.

The CDR3 nucleotides are TGTGCCAGCAGACCGGACAGGGCCTACACAGATACGCAGTATTTT. Its protein product is CASRPDRAYTDTQYF. The rearrangement links TRBV7-9 to TRBJ2-3, with 8 bases lining up with TRBD1. The ends lost 6 bases at V and 2 bases at J; junction bases unmatched: 7. The germline V gene has CDR1 SEHNR and CDR2 FQNEAQ (reference sequence). The CDR3 runs to 15 residues.

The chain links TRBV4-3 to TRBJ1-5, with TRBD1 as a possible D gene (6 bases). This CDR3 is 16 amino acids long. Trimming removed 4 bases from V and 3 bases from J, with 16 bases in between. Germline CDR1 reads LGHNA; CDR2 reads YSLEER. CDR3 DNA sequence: TGCGCCAGCAGCCCAGAGGGGGTATACCCCAATCAGCCCCAGCATTTT. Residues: CASSPEGVYPNQPQHF.

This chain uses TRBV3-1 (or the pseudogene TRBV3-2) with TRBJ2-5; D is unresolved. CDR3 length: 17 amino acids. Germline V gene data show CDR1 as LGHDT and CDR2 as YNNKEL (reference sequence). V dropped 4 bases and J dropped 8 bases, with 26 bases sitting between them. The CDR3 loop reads CASSRAPTTPSYLTQYF. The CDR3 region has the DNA TGTGCCAGCAGCCGGGCCCCTACTACCCCGTCTTACCTTACCCAGTACTTC.

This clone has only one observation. In nucleotides, the CDR3 is TGTGCCAGCAGCTTATTCGGGACTACAGGGGACGGCGGAAACACCATATATTTT. Protein: CASSLFGTTGDGGNTIYF. This chain uses TRBV7-9 with TRBJ1-3; 7 positions agree with TRBD1. Germline values: CDR1 SEHNR, CDR2 FQNEAQ (reference sequence). With V trimmed by 2 bases and J by 4 bases, 14 bases remained unmatched. The CDR3 runs 18 residues. Complete variable domain (other parts from reference TRBV7-9 and TRBJ1-3): DTGVSQNPRHKITKRGQNVTFRCDPISEHNRLYWYRQTLGQGPEFLTYFQNEAQLEKSRLLSDRFSAERPKGSFSTLEIQRTEQGDSAMYLCASSLFGTTGDGGNTIYFGEGSWLTVV.

The DNA of the CDR3 is TGTGCCAGCACCCCGGACCCAGAAACAAATGAAAAACTGTTTTTT. Its translation is CASTPDPETNEKLFF. The rearrangement joins TRBV6-5 to TRBJ1-4, with D uncertain. V shed 7 bases and J shed 5 bases, with 17 bases lying between them. This CDR3 has 15 residues. Germline values: CDR1 MNHEY, CDR2 SVGAGI.

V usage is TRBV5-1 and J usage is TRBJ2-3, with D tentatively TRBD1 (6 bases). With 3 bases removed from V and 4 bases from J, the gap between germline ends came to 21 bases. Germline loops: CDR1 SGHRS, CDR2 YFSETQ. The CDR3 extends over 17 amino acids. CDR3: CASSSHSGTQRPDTQYF. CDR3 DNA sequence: TGCGCCAGCAGCTCCCATTCGGGGACACAAAGGCCAGATACGCAGTATTTT.

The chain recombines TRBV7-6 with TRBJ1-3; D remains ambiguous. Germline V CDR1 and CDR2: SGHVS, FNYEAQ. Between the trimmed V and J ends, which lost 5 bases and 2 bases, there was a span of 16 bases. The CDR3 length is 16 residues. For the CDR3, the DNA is TGTGCCAGCAGCACAAACCCTAGACTACCTGGAAACACCATATATTTT. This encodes CASSTNPRLPGNTIYF.

In DNA, the CDR3 is TGTGCCAGCGGACAGAGCAATCAGCCCCAGCATTTT. Its protein product is CASGQSNQPQHF. The chain is built from TRBV2 and TRBJ1-5; TRBD1 might be the D (6 bases). V dropped 8 bases and J dropped 1 base, with 6 bases sitting between them. The CDR3 consists of 12 residues. Germline CDR1 and CDR2: SNHLY and FYNNEI.

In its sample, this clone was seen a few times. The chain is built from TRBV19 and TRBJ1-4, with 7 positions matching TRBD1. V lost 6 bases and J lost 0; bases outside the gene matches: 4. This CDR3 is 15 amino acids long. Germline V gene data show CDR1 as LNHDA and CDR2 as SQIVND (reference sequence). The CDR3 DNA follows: TGTGCCAGTAGCCCTGGGACAGCAACTAATGAAAAACTGTTTTTT. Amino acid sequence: CASSPGTATNEKLFF.

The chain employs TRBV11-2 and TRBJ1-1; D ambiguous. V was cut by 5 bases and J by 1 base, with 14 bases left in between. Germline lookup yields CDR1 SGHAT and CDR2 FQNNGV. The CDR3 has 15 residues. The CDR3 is CASSRSEDQNTEAFF. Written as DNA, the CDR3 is TGTGCCAGCAGCCGATCTGAGGACCAGAACACTGAAGCTTTCTTT.

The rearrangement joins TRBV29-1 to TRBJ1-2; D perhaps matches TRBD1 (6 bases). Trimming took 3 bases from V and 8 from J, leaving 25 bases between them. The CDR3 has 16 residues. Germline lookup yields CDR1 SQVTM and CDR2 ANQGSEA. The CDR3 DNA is TGCAGCGTTGAGACAACAGGGCTGCCAGCTTGGGACGGCTACACCTTC. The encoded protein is CSVETTGLPAWDGYTF.

CDR3 nucleotides: TGTGCCAGTAGTAAACCGGGACAGGGGGCCTACAATGAGCAGTTCTTC. Translated: CASSKPGQGAYNEQFF. The chain links TRBV19 to TRBJ2-1, with 11 bases aligning to TRBD1. The germline V gene has CDR1 LNHDA and CDR2 SQIVND (reference sequence). This CDR3 comprises 16 residues. V shed 4 bases and J 2 bases; nucleotides not matched to a gene: 4.

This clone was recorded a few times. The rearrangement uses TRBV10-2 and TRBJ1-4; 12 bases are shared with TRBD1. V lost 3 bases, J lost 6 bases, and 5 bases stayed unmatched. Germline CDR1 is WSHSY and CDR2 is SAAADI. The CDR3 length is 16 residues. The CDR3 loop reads CASSDGTGGSDEKLFF. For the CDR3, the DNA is TGCGCCAGCAGTGACGGGACAGGGGGCTCTGATGAAAAACTGTTTTTT.

The CDR3 spells CASSPSGRGYGYTF. CDR3 sequence (DNA): TGCGCCAGCAGCCCGTCGGGCAGGGGGTATGGCTACACCTTC. This chain joins TRBV5-1 and TRBJ1-2, with 7 bases identical to TRBD1. The CDR3 runs 14 residues. V lost 4 bases and J lost 5; bases outside the gene matches: 8. Germline CDR1 and CDR2: SGHRS and YFSETQ.

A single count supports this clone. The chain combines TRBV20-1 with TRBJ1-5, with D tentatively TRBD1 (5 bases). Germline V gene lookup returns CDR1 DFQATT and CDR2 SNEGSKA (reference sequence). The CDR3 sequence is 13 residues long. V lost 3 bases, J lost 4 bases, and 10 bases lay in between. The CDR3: CSASIGGNQPQHF. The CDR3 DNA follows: TGCAGTGCTAGTATCGGGGGGAATCAGCCCCAGCATTTT.